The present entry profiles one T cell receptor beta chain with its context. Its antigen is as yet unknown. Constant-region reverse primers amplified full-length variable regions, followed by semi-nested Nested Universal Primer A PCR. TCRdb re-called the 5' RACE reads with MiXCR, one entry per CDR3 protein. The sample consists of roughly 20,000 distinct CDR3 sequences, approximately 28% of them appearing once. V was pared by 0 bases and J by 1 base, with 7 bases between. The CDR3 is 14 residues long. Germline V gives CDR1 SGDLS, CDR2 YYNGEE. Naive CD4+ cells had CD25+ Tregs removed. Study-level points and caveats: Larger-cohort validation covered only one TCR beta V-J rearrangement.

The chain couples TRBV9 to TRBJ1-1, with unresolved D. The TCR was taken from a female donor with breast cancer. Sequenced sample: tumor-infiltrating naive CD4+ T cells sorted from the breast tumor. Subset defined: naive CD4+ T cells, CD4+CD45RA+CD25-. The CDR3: CASSVAAGNTEAFF. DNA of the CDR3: TGTGCCAGCAGCGTAGCTGCCGGGAACACTGAAGCTTTCTTT.